The TCR beta chain under discussion was sequenced for a study of CXCR3-negative and CXCR3-positive naive CD8 T cells. As for the study in general: The TRB read total, about 150 million, broke down to about 1.5 +/- 0.3 million reads per library.

Notes on this clonotype: Its specificity is unknown.

The study, taken as a whole, reports: When CXCR3-positive naive cells were set against CXCR3-negative naive cells, the former had more hydrophobic TRB CDR3s. Naive CXCR3-positive and CXCR3-negative cells shared similar TRBV-TRBJ usage, unlike memory cells.

Naive CD8+ T lymphocytes were specified as CD45RO-CCR7+CD27+CD95-. This CDR3 is 12 amino acids long. Germline values: CDR1 SGHTA, CDR2 FQGNSA. cDNA libraries for TRB were generated by 5' RACE incorporating UMI labels. Following a re-call of the 5' RACE reads, TCRdb has one entry per CDR3 protein and lacks DNA. This listing includes about 94,000 distinct CDR3 sequences. This TCR came from a human donor in good health. Some clones in this sample may be carry-over from other donors' samples. The genes are TRBV7-2 and TRBJ2-7; TCRdb's assignment of TRBD1 cannot be checked, as there is no DNA. Sequencing input: naive CXCR3+ CD8+ T cells from blood. Subset described: CD45RO-CCR7+CD27+CD95- naive CD8+ T cells expressing CXCR3 (TNR3+). The CDR3 region is CASSPQGVEQYF.